Below are 4 T cell receptor beta chains sequenced from a single sample in a study of tumor-infiltrating lymphocytes in primary liver carcinoma. A constant-region primer primed TCR beta cDNA synthesis from 400 to 550 ng of total RNA. Each TCR beta library was derived from three nested multiplex PCR rounds that employed slightly modified ARM-PCR. Researchers ran the first two PCR rounds for about 11 cycles each with TRBV1-TRBV30 forward primers and a C-beta reverse primer. MiXCR, run by TCRdb on the multiplex PCR reads, gives a single entry per CDR3 protein. The sample comprises around 81,000 distinct CDR3 sequences, about two thirds of which are singletons, and around 13% rests with the top ten. From unsorted bulk tissue weighing roughly 17-31 mg, DNA and RNA were co-extracted. The sample was liver tumor tissue from sampling region 4. Stated subset: tumor region T4, right-lateral pole. The receptors were sampled from a woman aged 55-70 years with primary liver carcinoma and hepatitis B virus infection.

The chain couples TRBV6-6 to TRBJ1-5, with D maybe TRBD1 (6 bases). V lost 9 bases to trimming and J lost 7 bases, with 22 bases between them. The CDR3 is made up of 15 amino acids. Germline CDR1 MNHNY, CDR2 SVGAGI (reference sequence). CDR3 amino acids: CARSHGSGVRQPQHF. CDR3 nucleotide sequence: TGTGCCAGGAGTCACGGCTCAGGGGTCAGGCAGCCCCAGCATTTT.

In this sample, this clonotype turned up once. The junction differs from germline at one of its ends, possibly a read error. The rearrangement joins TRBV6-5 to TRBJ1-1; 8 bases agree with TRBD1. This CDR3 comprises 14 residues. In germline, CDR1 is MNHEY, CDR2 SVGAGI. The CDR3: CASGLDRVNTEVFF. The CDR3 DNA reads TGTGCCAGCGGTCTGGACAGGGTGAACACTGAAGTTTTCTTT.

V usage is TRBV6-1 and J usage is TRBJ2-7, with D perhaps matching TRBD2 (6 bases). The CDR3 is 18 amino acids. CDR1 is MNHNS and CDR2 is SASEGT in the germline V gene. CDR3 protein: CVTSDFLPGLLGAYEQYF. The CDR3 DNA reads TGTGTCACCAGTGATTTCCTTCCGGGACTTTTAGGGGCTTACGAGCAGTACTTC.

This clonotype was counted ten times or more. This chain uses TRBV6-5 with TRBJ2-7; D is unresolved. With 6 bases removed from V and 2 bases from J, the gap between germline ends came to 11 bases. The CDR3 contains 13 residues. Germline CDR1 and CDR2: MNHEY and SVGAGI. The DNA for the CDR3 is TGTGCCAGCAGCAAGACACTTACCTACGAGCAGTACTTC. This encodes CASSKTLTYEQYF.